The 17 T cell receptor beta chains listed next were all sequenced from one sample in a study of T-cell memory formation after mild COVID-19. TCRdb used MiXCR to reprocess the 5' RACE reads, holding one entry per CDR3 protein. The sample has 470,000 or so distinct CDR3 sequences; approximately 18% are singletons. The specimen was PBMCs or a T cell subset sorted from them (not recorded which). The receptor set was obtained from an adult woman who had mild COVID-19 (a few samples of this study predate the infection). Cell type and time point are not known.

This chain's CDR3 is CASSPLPRRTSGGQFF. The CDR3 DNA follows: TGTGCCAGCAGTCCACTACCCCGAAGGACTAGCGGGGGGCAGTTCTTC. The chain joins TRBV27 to TRBJ2-1; 13 nucleotides match TRBD2. This CDR3 is 16 amino acids long. J was trimmed by 12 bases and V by 5 bases; bases with no gene match: 13. Germline values: CDR1 MNHEY, CDR2 SMNVEV (reference sequence).

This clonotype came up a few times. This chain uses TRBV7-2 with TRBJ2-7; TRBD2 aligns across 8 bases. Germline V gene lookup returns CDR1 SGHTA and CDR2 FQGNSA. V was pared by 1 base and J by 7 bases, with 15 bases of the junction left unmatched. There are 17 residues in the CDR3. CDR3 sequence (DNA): TGTGCCAGCAGCTTAGGCGGGACTAGTCGCGTGAGGGGTGAGCAGTACTTC. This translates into CASSLGGTSRVRGEQYF.

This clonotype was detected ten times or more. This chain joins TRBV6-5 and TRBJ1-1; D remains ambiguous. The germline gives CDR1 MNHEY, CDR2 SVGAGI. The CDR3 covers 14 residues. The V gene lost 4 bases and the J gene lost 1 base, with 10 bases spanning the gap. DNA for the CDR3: TGTGCCAGCAGTTCGACGCGGGGGAACACTGAAGCTTTCTTT. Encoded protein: CASSSTRGNTEAFF.

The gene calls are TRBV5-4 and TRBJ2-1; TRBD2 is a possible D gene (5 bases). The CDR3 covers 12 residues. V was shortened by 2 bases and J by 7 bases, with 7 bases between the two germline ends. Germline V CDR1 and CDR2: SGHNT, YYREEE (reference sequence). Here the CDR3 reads CASSFGLNEQFF. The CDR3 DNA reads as TGTGCCAGCAGCTTCGGACTGAATGAGCAGTTCTTC.

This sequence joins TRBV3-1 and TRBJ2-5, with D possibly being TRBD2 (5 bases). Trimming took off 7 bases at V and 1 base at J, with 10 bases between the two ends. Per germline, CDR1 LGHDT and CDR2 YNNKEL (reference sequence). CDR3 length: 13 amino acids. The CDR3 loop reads CASTSTTQETQYF. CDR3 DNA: TGTGCCAGCACCTCGACTACCCAAGAGACCCAGTACTTC.

In DNA form, the CDR3 reads TGTGCCAGCAGCTTAGAGACAGGACTCCTGTCTGAAGCTTTCTTT. It codes for CASSLETGLLSEAFF. The V and J genes are TRBV7-9 and TRBJ1-1, with a weak D call TRBD1 (6 bases). Germline loops: CDR1 SEHNR, CDR2 FQNEAQ (reference sequence). The CDR3 consists of 15 residues. With 1 base removed from V and 6 bases from J, the gap between germline ends came to 15 bases.

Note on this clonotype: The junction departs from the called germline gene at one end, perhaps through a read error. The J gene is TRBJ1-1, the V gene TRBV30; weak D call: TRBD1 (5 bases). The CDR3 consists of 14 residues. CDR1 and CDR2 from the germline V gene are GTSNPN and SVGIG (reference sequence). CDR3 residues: CAWDRGTPNNEAFF. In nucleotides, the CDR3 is TGTGCCTGGGACCGCGGGACCCCGAACAATGAAGCTTTCTTT. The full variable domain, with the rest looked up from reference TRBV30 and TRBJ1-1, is SQTIHQWPATLVQPVGSPLSLECTVEGTSNPNLYWYRQAAGRGLQLLFYSVGIGQISSEVPQNLSASRPQDRQFILSSKKLLLSDSGFYLCAWDRGTPNNEAFFGQGTRLTVV.

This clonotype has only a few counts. CDR3 residues: CSALDPHADTQYF. CDR3 nucleotide sequence: TGCAGTGCTCTGGACCCTCATGCGGATACGCAGTATTTT. The rearrangement joins TRBV20-1 to TRBJ2-3, with D uncertain. This CDR3 is built from 13 residues. The V gene's germline CDR1 is DFQATT and CDR2 SNEGSKA (reference sequence). Deletions cut 5 bases from V and 6 bases from J, with 15 bases between.

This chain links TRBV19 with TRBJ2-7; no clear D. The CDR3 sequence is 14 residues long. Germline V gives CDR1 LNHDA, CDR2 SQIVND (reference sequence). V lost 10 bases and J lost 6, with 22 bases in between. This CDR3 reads CAIQARHLNGEQYF. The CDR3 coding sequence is TGTGCCATCCAAGCACGGCACTTGAACGGCGAGCAGTACTTC.

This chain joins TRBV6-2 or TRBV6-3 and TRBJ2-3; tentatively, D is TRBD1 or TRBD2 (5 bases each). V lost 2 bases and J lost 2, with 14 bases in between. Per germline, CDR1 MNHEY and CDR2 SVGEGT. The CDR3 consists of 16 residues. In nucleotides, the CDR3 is TGTGCCAGCAGTTACGGAGACGGGGCCTCCACAGATACGCAGTATTTT. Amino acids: CASSYGDGASTDTQYF.

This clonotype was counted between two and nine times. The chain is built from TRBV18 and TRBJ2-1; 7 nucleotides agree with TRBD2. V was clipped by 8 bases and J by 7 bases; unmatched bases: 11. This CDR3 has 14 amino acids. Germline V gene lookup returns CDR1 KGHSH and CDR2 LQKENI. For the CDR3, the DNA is TGTGCCAGCCCAGGGCGGGAGTTAGGAAATGAGCAGTTCTTC. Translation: CASPGRELGNEQFF. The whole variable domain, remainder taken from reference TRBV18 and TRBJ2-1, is NAGVMQNPRHLVRRRGQEARLRCSPMKGHSHVYWYRQLPEEGLKFMVYLQKENIIDESGMPKERFSAEFPKEGPSILRIQQVVRGDSAAYFCASPGRELGNEQFFGPGTRLTVL.

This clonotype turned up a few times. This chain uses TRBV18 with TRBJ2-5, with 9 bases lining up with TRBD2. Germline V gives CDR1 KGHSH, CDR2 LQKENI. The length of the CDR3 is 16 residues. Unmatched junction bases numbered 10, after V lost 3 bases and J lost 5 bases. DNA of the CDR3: TGTGCCAGCTCACCGAGGATAGCGGGAGTTAGTGAGACCCAGTACTTC. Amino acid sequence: CASSPRIAGVSETQYF.

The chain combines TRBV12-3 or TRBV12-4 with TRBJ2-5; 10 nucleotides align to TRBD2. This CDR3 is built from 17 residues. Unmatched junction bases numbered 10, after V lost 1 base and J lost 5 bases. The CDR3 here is CASSLVSGGAGGETQYF. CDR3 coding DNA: TGTGCCAGCAGTTTAGTGAGCGGGGGGGCCGGTGGGGAGACCCAGTACTTC.

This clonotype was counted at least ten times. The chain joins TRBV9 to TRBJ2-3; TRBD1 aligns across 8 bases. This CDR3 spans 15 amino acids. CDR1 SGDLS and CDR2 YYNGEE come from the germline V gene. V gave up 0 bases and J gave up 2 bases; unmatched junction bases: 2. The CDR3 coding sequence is TGTGCCAGCAGCGTAGGGACAGGGCCCACAGATACGCAGTATTTT. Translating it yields CASSVGTGPTDTQYF.

The CDR3 is CSARDTSYEQYF. CDR3 sequence (DNA): TGCAGTGCTAGAGATACCTCCTACGAGCAGTACTTC. J is TRBJ2-7 and V is TRBV20-1; unclear D gene. Germline V gene data show CDR1 as DFQATT and CDR2 as SNEGSKA (reference sequence). V lost 0 bases to trimming and J lost 0 bases, with 3 bases between them. This CDR3 comprises 12 residues.

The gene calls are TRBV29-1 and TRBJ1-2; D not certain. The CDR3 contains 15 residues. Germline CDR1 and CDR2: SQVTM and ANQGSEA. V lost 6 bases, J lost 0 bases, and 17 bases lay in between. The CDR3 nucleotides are TGCAGCGTGTCGGTCCCGCGCAGGCCTAACTATGGCTACACCTTC. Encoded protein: CSVSVPRRPNYGYTF.

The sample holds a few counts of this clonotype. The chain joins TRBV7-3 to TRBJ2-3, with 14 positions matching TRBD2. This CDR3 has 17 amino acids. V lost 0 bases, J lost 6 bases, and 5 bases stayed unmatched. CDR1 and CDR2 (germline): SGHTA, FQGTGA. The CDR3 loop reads CASSLTGLAGEGDTQYF. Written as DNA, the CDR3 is TGTGCCAGCAGCTTAACGGGACTAGCGGGAGAAGGGGATACGCAGTATTTT.